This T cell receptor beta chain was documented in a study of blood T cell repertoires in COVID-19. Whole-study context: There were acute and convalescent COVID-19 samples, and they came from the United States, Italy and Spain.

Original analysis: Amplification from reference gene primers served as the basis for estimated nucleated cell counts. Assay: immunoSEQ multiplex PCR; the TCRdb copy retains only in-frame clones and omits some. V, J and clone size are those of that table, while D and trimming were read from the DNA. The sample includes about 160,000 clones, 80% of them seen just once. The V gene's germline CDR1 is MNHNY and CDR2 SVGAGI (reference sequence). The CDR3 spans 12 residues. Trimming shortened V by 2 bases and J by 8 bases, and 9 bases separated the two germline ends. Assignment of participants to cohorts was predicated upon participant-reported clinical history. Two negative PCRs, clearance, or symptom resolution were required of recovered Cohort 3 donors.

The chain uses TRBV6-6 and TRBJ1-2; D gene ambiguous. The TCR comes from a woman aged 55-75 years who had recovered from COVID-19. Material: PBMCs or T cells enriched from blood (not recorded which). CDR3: CASSYEALGYTF. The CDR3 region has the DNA TGTGCCAGCAGTTACGAGGCATTAGGCTACACCTTC.